These 28 T cell receptor beta chains share one sample of origin, sequenced in a study of blood T cell repertoires in COVID-19. Some clones are missing from TCRdb's copy, which holds only in-frame ones; the method was immunoSEQ multiplex PCR. The sample consists of fewer than 400,000 clones, under 90% of them appearing once. The sample comprised PBMCs or T cells enriched from blood (not recorded which). The receptor source for this set is a man between 60 and 70 years old who had recovered from COVID-19.

The chain couples TRBV5-8 to TRBJ2-3; D is unclear. Germline V gene lookup returns CDR1 SGHTS and CDR2 YDEGEE. The V and J ends lost 4 bases and 1 base respectively, with 13 bases between them. The CDR3 spans 15 residues. This chain's CDR3 is CASSPSGRRTDTQYF. CDR3 coding DNA: TGTGCCAGCAGCCCTTCAGGCCGACGCACAGATACGCAGTATTTT.

V gene TRBV5-1 combines with J gene TRBJ1-2, with 9 nucleotides matching TRBD1. Germline CDR1 SGHRS, CDR2 YFSETQ. The J segment lost 7 bases and the V segment lost 0 bases, leaving 10 bases of the junction unmatched. The length of the CDR3 is 16 residues. The CDR3 sequence is CASSLGPGTGSGGYTF. DNA of the CDR3: TGCGCCAGCAGCTTGGGTCCCGGGACAGGGTCGGGTGGCTACACCTTC.

This chain joins TRBV5-6 and TRBJ2-5, with 8 bases fitting TRBD1. V was clipped by 4 bases and J by 7 bases; unmatched bases: 9. Per germline, CDR1 SGHDT and CDR2 YYEEEE. CDR3 size: 14 residues. In nucleotides, the CDR3 is TGTGCCAGCAGCCGACAGGGGCATGGAGGGACCCAGTACTTC. Its translation is CASSRQGHGGTQYF.

This clone was counted a few times. The V gene is TRBV27, the J gene TRBJ1-5; D is uncertain. V shed 5 bases and J shed 3 bases, with 14 bases lying between them. Per the germline V gene, CDR1 is MNHEY and CDR2 is SMNVEV (reference sequence). The CDR3 sequence is 15 residues long. The CDR3 coding sequence is TGTGCCAGCAGTCCCCTCGGTCGTTCCAATCAGCCCCAGCATTTT. Its translation: CASSPLGRSNQPQHF.

This chain joins TRBV24-1 and TRBJ2-2, with D maybe TRBD2 (6 bases). The CDR3 sequence is 20 residues long. Trimming pared 5 bases from V and 3 bases from J, leaving 27 bases between. The V gene's germline CDR1 is KGHDR and CDR2 SFDVKD. The DNA for the CDR3 is TGTGCCACCAGTGGCCAGACTAGGGGATCAGGGAGCCTTGACACCGGGGAGCTGTTTTTT. Translated: CATSGQTRGSGSLDTGELFF.

This sequence joins TRBV7-8 and TRBJ1-5; D is possibly TRBD1 (6 bases). The CDR3 extends over 15 amino acids. With 0 bases removed from V and 7 bases from J, the gap between germline ends came to 13 bases. CDR1 and CDR2 (germline): SGHVS, FQNEAQ. The DNA of the CDR3 is TGTGCCAGCAGCTTAGCAGGCAGGGGCTCCCAGCCCCAGCATTTT. Encoded protein: CASSLAGRGSQPQHF.

The chain has TRBV4-1 and TRBJ2-6, with TRBD1 matching over 8 bases. V lost 4 bases to trimming and J lost 3 bases; unmatched junction nucleotides: 14. The germline V gene has CDR1 MGHRA and CDR2 YSYEKL. The CDR3 runs to 19 residues. CDR3 in amino acids: CASSLGKRAGGVGANVLTF. CDR3 bases: TGCGCCAGCAGCCTCGGAAAGAGGGCAGGGGGCGTTGGGGCCAACGTCCTGACTTTC.

The gene calls are TRBV5-1 and TRBJ2-7; 9 bases are a match to TRBD1. With 3 bases clipped from V and 3 bases from J, the junction kept 10 bases outside the gene matches. The CDR3 runs 16 residues. Germline V gene data show CDR1 as SGHRS and CDR2 as YFSETQ. Written as DNA, the CDR3 is TGCGCCAGCAGCTCCCCGGACAGGGGATTAGGCTACGAGCAGTACTTC. Protein: CASSSPDRGLGYEQYF.

The chain has TRBV19 and TRBJ1-5, with 9 bases fitting TRBD1. Trimming took 2 bases from V and 7 from J; bases not matched to a gene: 9. This CDR3 spans 16 amino acids. The germline gives CDR1 LNHDA, CDR2 SQIVND (reference sequence). The CDR3 coding sequence is TGTGCCAGTAGTATACCCACAGGGGGCTCCACACAGCCCCAGCATTTT. Translated, it gives CASSIPTGGSTQPQHF.

The CDR3 sequence: CASSRTGPYEQYF. For the CDR3, the DNA is TGTGCCAGCAGTCGGACAGGGCCCTACGAGCAGTACTTC. The rearrangement uses TRBV6-5 and TRBJ2-7, with 8 positions matching TRBD1. The CDR3 is 13 residues long. Germline V lookup: CDR1 MNHEY, CDR2 SVGAGI. Trimming removed 5 bases from V and 2 bases from J; junction bases left unmatched: 2.

This rearrangement joins TRBV10-3 to TRBJ1-3; 9 bases are shared with TRBD1. This CDR3 has 18 residues. Germline CDR1 ENHRY, CDR2 SYGVKD. The V segment lost 7 bases and the J segment 4 bases; nucleotides outside the gene matches: 17. The chain's CDR3 is CAITGQGPRGREGNTIYF. In nucleotides, the CDR3 is TGTGCCATCACGGGACAGGGTCCCCGTGGACGCGAGGGAAACACCATATATTTT.

The gene calls are TRBV5-5 and TRBJ2-5; tentatively, D is TRBD1 (5 bases). CDR1 and CDR2 from the germline V gene are SGHKS and YYEKEE (reference sequence). The CDR3 runs to 16 residues. Trimming left V 4 bases short and J 0 bases short, with 16 bases between. This CDR3 is CASSGKFRDNQETQYF. The CDR3 region has the DNA TGTGCCAGCAGCGGAAAGTTCAGGGATAACCAAGAGACCCAGTACTTC. The full variable domain, its missing parts supplied by reference TRBV5-5 and TRBJ2-5, is DAGVTQSPTHLIKTRGQQVTLRCSPISGHKSVSWYQQVLGQGPQFIFQYYEKEERGRGNFPDRFSARQFPNYSSELNVNALLLGDSALYLCASSGKFRDNQETQYFGPGTRLLVL.

This chain joins TRBV11-2 and TRBJ2-1, with 8 bases aligning to TRBD1. With V trimmed by 1 base and J by 8 bases, 7 bases remained unmatched. Germline V lookup: CDR1 SGHAT, CDR2 FQNNGV. CDR3 length: 15 amino acids. CDR3 protein: CASSLGRSGGDEQFF. In DNA, the CDR3 is TGTGCCAGCAGCTTAGGGAGATCAGGGGGCGATGAGCAGTTCTTC.

The chain has TRBV7-2 and TRBJ2-5, with 8 bases matching TRBD2. V was clipped by 5 bases and J by 4 bases; unmatched bases: 6. The CDR3 has 14 residues. Germline V CDR1 and CDR2: SGHTA, FQGNSA. CDR3 sequence reads: CASSHSGSPETQYF. The CDR3 DNA reads as TGTGCCAGCAGCCACAGCGGGAGTCCAGAGACCCAGTACTTC.

A few counts support this clone. This chain joins TRBV28 and TRBJ1-1; the D is unclear. Germline CDR1 reads MDHEN; CDR2 reads SYDVKM. The CDR3 has 12 residues. Trimming shortened V by 6 bases and J by 6 bases, and 11 bases separated the two germline ends. In DNA form, the CDR3 reads TGTGCCAGCAGATCTGGACTCTCTGAAGCTTTCTTT. Translation: CASRSGLSEAFF.

The chain employs TRBV7-9 and TRBJ2-5; TRBD1 aligns across 8 bases. Looked up from germline, CDR1 is SEHNR and CDR2 is FQNEAQ (reference sequence). Trimming at V came to 5 bases and at J to 5 bases, leaving 4 bases not matched to a gene. The CDR3 runs to 13 residues. The CDR3 region is CASSKDRVETQYF. The CDR3 DNA reads as TGTGCCAGCAGCAAGGACAGGGTCGAGACCCAGTACTTC.

The chain is built from TRBV25-1 and TRBJ1-3, with TRBD1 matching over 11 bases. The CDR3 sequence is 17 residues long. With V trimmed by 6 bases and J by 1 base, 8 bases remained unmatched. CDR1 MGHDK and CDR2 SYGVNS come from the germline V gene. Written as DNA, the CDR3 is TGTGCCAGCAGGGGTTTTGGGACAGGGGGATCTGGAAACACCATATATTTT. Its translation is CASRGFGTGGSGNTIYF.

The chain combines TRBV12-3 or TRBV12-4 with TRBJ1-1; D remains unclear. The CDR3 covers 13 residues. Trimming shortened V by 4 bases and J by 0 bases, and 6 bases separated the two germline ends. The CDR3 region is CASSYGVNTEAFF. In DNA, the CDR3 is TGTGCCAGCAGTTACGGAGTGAACACTGAAGCTTTCTTT.

This clone was counted a few times. This chain uses TRBV30 with TRBJ2-7; maybe TRBD2 (5 bases). Trimming removed 4 bases at V and 3 bases at J, with 10 bases between. The CDR3 length is 12 residues. Per the germline V gene, CDR1 is GTSNPN and CDR2 is SVGIG (reference sequence). The CDR3 reads CAWMGSNYEQYF. In DNA form, the CDR3 reads TGTGCCTGGATGGGGAGTAACTACGAGCAGTACTTC.

The chain carries TRBV5-5 and TRBJ2-7; 7 bases match TRBD1. V lost 4 bases to trimming and J lost 1 base; unmatched junction nucleotides: 5. The germline V gene has CDR1 SGHKS and CDR2 YYEKEE (reference sequence). This CDR3 region has 14 residues. The CDR3 protein is CASSTGQVSYEQYF. The CDR3 DNA follows: TGTGCCAGCAGCACCGGACAGGTATCCTACGAGCAGTACTTC. Combining the CDR3 with reference TRBV5-5 and TRBJ2-7 gives the whole variable domain DAGVTQSPTHLIKTRGQQVTLRCSPISGHKSVSWYQQVLGQGPQFIFQYYEKEERGRGNFPDRFSARQFPNYSSELNVNALLLGDSALYLCASSTGQVSYEQYFGPGTRLTVT.

The V and J genes are TRBV27 and TRBJ2-3; weak D call: TRBD1 (6 bases). V was shortened by 2 bases and J by 2 bases, with 8 bases between the two germline ends. The CDR3 loop spans 14 amino acids. Germline CDR1 is MNHEY and CDR2 is SMNVEV (reference sequence). Here the CDR3 DNA reads TGTGCCAGCAGTTTACAGGGGATCACAGATACGCAGTATTTT. This codes for CASSLQGITDTQYF.

Concerning this clone: This sample also contains other DNA sequences that code for the same CDR3. This chain links TRBV12-3 or TRBV12-4 with TRBJ2-7, with TRBD1 as a possible D gene (6 bases). CDR3 size: 13 residues. The germline V and J ends were trimmed by 6 bases and 4 bases, with 13 bases remaining between them. This CDR3 is CASSRPQGYEQYF. In DNA form, the CDR3 reads TGTGCCAGCAGCCGCCCACAGGGTTACGAGCAGTACTTC.

The CDR3 sequence: CATGDRVAETQYF. For the CDR3, the DNA is TGTGCCACCGGGGACAGGGTGGCGGAGACCCAGTACTTC. The rearrangement joins TRBV19 to TRBJ2-5, with 9 nucleotides matching TRBD1. Germline-derived CDR1 and CDR2 are LNHDA and SQIVND (reference sequence). The CDR3 runs to 13 residues. Unmatched junction bases numbered 8, after V lost 10 bases and J lost 5 bases.

The chain joins TRBV5-6 to TRBJ2-7, with D possibly being TRBD1 (6 bases). Germline V gives CDR1 SGHDT, CDR2 YYEEEE. V lost 2 bases to trimming and J lost 2 bases, with 11 bases between them. This CDR3 has 14 amino acids. CDR3 nucleotides: TGTGCCAGCAGCTTCGGGACATCTACCTACGAGCAGTACTTC. It is translated as CASSFGTSTYEQYF.

This clone was counted once. CDR3 region: CASSFTAGDYGYTF. CDR3 nucleotides: TGCGCCAGCAGCTTCACAGCCGGCGACTATGGCTACACCTTC. The chain has TRBV5-1 and TRBJ1-2, with D uncertain. The germline V and J ends were trimmed by 2 bases and 3 bases, with 11 bases remaining between them. CDR3 size: 14 residues. CDR1 is SGHRS, CDR2 YFSETQ, per germline.

The V and J genes are TRBV19 and TRBJ2-7; 8 bases are shared with TRBD1. The CDR3 consists of 13 residues. CDR1 and CDR2 (germline): LNHDA, SQIVND (reference sequence). The junction had 1 base not matched to a gene; V was cut back by 3 bases and J by 3 bases. CDR3 bases: TGTGCCAGTAGTATGGACAGGGACTACGAGCAGTACTTC. Translated, it gives CASSMDRDYEQYF.

The gene calls are TRBV5-4 and TRBJ2-3, with D uncertain. Trimming stripped 2 bases from V and 1 base from J, with 8 bases between. Germline V lookup: CDR1 SGHNT, CDR2 YYREEE (reference sequence). The CDR3 is made up of 14 amino acids. In DNA form, the CDR3 reads TGTGCCAGCAGCTTACCCGTAGGCACAGATACGCAGTATTTT. Amino acids: CASSLPVGTDTQYF.

This sequence joins TRBV27 and TRBJ2-2; D is perhaps TRBD2 (5 bases). This CDR3 is built from 15 residues. Looked up from germline, CDR1 is MNHEY and CDR2 is SMNVEV (reference sequence). V dropped 1 base and J dropped 6 bases, with 12 bases sitting between them. CDR3 amino acids: CASSLFFGMAGELFF. For the CDR3, the DNA is TGTGCCAGCAGTTTATTTTTCGGGATGGCCGGGGAGCTGTTTTTT.